Listed below are T cell receptor beta chains from one sample, sequenced in a study of T cell responses to AZD1222 COVID-19 vaccine. TCRdb's copy holds only in-frame clones and misses some; the assay was immunoSEQ multiplex PCR. This sample yields under 20,000 clones, of which about three quarters are seen a single time; 13% to 15% belongs to the top ten. The material was peripheral blood, obtained 28 days after the second AZD1222 dose. These receptors all come from an adult who received the AZD1222 COVID-19 vaccine. The CDR3 runs from the conserved cysteine through the conserved F or W. The D gene is left open where the match is weak. Where a row states a size, it is once, few, many or the class of an expanded clone; other rows omit it.

v_gene,j_gene,abundance,d_gene,CDR3aa,CDR3nt
TRBV18,TRBJ1-1,-,-,CASLVVGNTEAFF,TGTGCCAGCTTGGTGGTAGGGAACACTGAAGCTTTCTTT
TRBV6-5,TRBJ2-2,-,TRBD1,CASSTRDRTIGELFF,TGTGCCAGCAGTACCCGGGACAGGACCATCGGGGAGCTGTTTTTT
TRBV23-1,TRBJ2-1,-,-,CASVSIVGNEQFF,TGCGCCAGCGTATCAATTGTCGGTAATGAGCAGTTCTTC
TRBV7-2,TRBJ1-1,-,-,CASSFAGVNTEAFF,TGTGCCAGCAGCTTTGCAGGGGTCAACACTGAAGCTTTCTTT
TRBV18,TRBJ1-3,-,-,CASSPGTQNTIYF,TGTGCCAGCTCACCAGGGACACAAAACACCATATATTTT
TRBV27,TRBJ1-1,-,-,CASSLGQNTEAFF,TGTGCCAGCAGTTTGGGTCAGAACACTGAAGCTTTCTTT
TRBV7-9,TRBJ1-1,few,-,CASSLAQGTEAFF,TGTGCCAGCAGCTTAGCTCAGGGGACTGAAGCTTTCTTT
TRBV12-3/TRBV12-4,TRBJ1-1,few,-,CASSRDITEAFF,TGTGCCAGCAGCCGGGATATCACTGAAGCTTTCTTT
TRBV7-8,TRBJ1-1,few,-,CASSLGARSTEAFF,TGTGCCAGCAGCCTTGGGGCGCGTAGCACTGAAGCTTTCTTT
TRBV29-1,TRBJ2-5,-,-,CSVKGVAETQYF,TGCAGCGTGAAGGGGGTTGCGGAGACCCAGTACTTC
TRBV27,TRBJ2-7,-,-,CASSLVRWGDYEQYF,TGTGCCAGCAGTTTGGTTCGTTGGGGCGACTACGAGCAGTACTTC
TRBV4-1,TRBJ2-7,-,TRBD1,CASSLRQGMGNEQYF,TGCGCCAGCAGCCTCCGACAGGGGATGGGTAACGAGCAGTACTTC
TRBV2,TRBJ2-4,-,-,CASEAPFLDIQYF,TGTGCCTCCGAAGCCCCCTTCCTCGACATTCAGTACTTC
TRBV7-2,TRBJ2-5,-,-,CASSLAQGGMYQETQYF,TGTGCCAGCAGCTTAGCGCAGGGGGGCATGTACCAAGAGACCCAGTACTTC
TRBV19,TRBJ1-5,few,TRBD1,CASSPTNRGSGQPQHF,TGTGCCAGTAGTCCCACGAACAGGGGGTCGGGTCAGCCCCAGCATTTT
TRBV11-3,TRBJ1-3,-,-,CASSAGPAGGPGNTIYF,TGTGCCAGCAGCGCAGGACCCGCCGGCGGTCCTGGAAACACCATATATTTT
TRBV4-3,TRBJ1-5,few,-,CASSQDMGGVAQPQHF,TGCGCCAGCAGCCAAGATATGGGGGGAGTTGCTCAGCCCCAGCATTTT
TRBV11-2,TRBJ1-5,once,TRBD1,CASSLAGQKEPQHF,TGTGCCAGCAGCTTAGCGGGACAGAAAGAGCCCCAGCATTTT
TRBV6-5,TRBJ1-1,-,-,CASSRTRAEAFF,TGTGCCAGCAGTCGTACTAGGGCTGAAGCTTTCTTT
TRBV5-4,TRBJ1-2,once,TRBD1,CASSLVGGGYTF,TGTGCCAGCAGCTTGGTAGGGGGCGGCTACACCTTC
TRBV5-1,TRBJ2-3,-,-,CASARDTSTDTQYF,TGCGCCAGCGCCCGGGACACGAGCACAGATACGCAGTATTTT
TRBV6-4,TRBJ2-1,few,TRBD2,CASRASGSSYNEQFF,TGTGCCAGCAGAGCTAGCGGTAGCTCCTACAATGAGCAGTTCTTC
TRBV6-5,TRBJ2-7,once,TRBD1,CASIRDSPSYEQYF,TGTGCCAGCATTCGGGACAGCCCTTCCTACGAGCAGTACTTC
TRBV19,TRBJ2-7,-,-,CASSRDNSYEQYF,TGTGCCAGTAGTAGGGACAACTCCTACGAGCAGTACTTC
TRBV7-8,TRBJ1-5,-,-,CASSLSSANQPQHF,TGTGCCAGCAGCTTATCGTCAGCAAATCAGCCCCAGCATTTT
TRBV4-3,TRBJ1-2,-,-,CASSQGGVGDKGYTF,TGCGCCAGCAGCCAAGGTGGGGTTGGGGACAAGGGCTACACCTTC
TRBV7-2,TRBJ1-1,-,-,CASSPLGVQAPFF,TGTGCCAGCAGCCCGCTCGGGGTACAGGCGCCTTTCTTT
TRBV7-2,TRBJ1-5,-,TRBD1,CASSLTGGNSNQPQHF,TGTGCCAGCAGCCTAACAGGGGGCAATAGCAATCAGCCCCAGCATTTT
TRBV9,TRBJ2-7,-,-,CASSVGGDGSYEQYF,TGTGCCAGCAGCGTAGGGGGGGACGGATCATACGAGCAGTACTTC
TRBV6-5,TRBJ1-1,once,-,CASTGNRDANTEAFF,TGTGCCAGCACGGGCAACCGGGACGCTAACACTGAAGCTTTCTTT
TRBV7-2,TRBJ1-2,few,-,CASSRTGQLGYTF,TGTGCCAGCAGCCGTACAGGGCAGCTTGGCTACACCTTC
TRBV4-3,TRBJ1-2,-,TRBD1,CASSRKGARNYGYTF,TGCGCCAGCAGCCGTAAGGGGGCAAGGAACTATGGCTACACCTTC
TRBV5-4,TRBJ1-3,-,-,CASKGGAGNTIYF,TGTGCCAGCAAAGGGGGAGCTGGAAACACCATATATTTT
TRBV18,TRBJ1-2,-,-,CASSRGTGYTF,TGTGCCAGCTCACGAGGGACCGGCTACACCTTC
TRBV30,TRBJ2-7,few,-,CAWSVSGEQYF,TGTGCCTGGAGTGTTTCGGGCGAGCAGTACTTC
TRBV9,TRBJ2-3,-,-,CASSVARGSTDTQYF,TGTGCCAGCAGCGTAGCGCGGGGTAGCACAGATACGCAGTATTTT
TRBV13,TRBJ2-2,-,-,CASSSQNTGELFF,TGTGCCAGCAGCTCCCAGAACACCGGGGAGCTGTTTTTT
TRBV14,TRBJ1-2,-,-,CASSQSTNYGYTF,TGTGCCAGCAGCCAATCGACCAACTATGGCTACACCTTC
TRBV5-8,TRBJ1-1,-,-,CASSPIGDRRNTEAFF,TGTGCCAGCAGCCCTATTGGAGACAGGAGAAACACTGAAGCTTTCTTT
TRBV19,TRBJ1-2,few,-,CASSIDNRYGYTF,TGTGCCAGTAGTATAGATAATCGGTATGGCTACACCTTC
TRBV6-2/TRBV6-3,TRBJ2-6,-,TRBD2,CASSPLPQLAGGSGANVLTF,TGTGCCAGCAGCCCTCTCCCCCAACTAGCGGGGGGCTCTGGGGCCAACGTCCTGACTTTC